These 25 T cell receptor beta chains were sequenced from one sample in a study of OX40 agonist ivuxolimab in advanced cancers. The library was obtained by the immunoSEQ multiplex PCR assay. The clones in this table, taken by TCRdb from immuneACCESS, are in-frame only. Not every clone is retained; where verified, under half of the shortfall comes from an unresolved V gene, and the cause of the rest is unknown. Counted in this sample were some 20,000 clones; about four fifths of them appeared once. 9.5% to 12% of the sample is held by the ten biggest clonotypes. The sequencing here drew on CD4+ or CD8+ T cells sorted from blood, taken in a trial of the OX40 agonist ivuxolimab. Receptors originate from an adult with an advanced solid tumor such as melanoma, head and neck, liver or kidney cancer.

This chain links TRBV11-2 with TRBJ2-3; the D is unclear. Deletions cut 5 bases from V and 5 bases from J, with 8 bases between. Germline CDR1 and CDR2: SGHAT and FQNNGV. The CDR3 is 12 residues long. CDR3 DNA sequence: TGTGCCAGCAGCCCGCTCGGAGATACGCAGTATTTT. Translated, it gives CASSPLGDTQYF.

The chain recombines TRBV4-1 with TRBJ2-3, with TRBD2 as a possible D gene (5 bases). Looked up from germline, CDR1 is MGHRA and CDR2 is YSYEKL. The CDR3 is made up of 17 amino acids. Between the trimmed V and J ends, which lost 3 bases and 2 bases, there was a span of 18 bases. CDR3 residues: CASSHRSSRHFTDTQYF. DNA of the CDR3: TGCGCCAGCAGCCATAGGTCTAGCCGACATTTCACAGATACGCAGTATTTT.

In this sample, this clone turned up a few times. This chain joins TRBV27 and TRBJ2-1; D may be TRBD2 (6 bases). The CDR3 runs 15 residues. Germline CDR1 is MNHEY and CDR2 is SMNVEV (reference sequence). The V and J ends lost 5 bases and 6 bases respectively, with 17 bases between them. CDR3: CASSPLATPSNEQFF. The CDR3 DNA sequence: TGTGCCAGCAGTCCTCTAGCGACACCTTCCAATGAGCAGTTCTTC.

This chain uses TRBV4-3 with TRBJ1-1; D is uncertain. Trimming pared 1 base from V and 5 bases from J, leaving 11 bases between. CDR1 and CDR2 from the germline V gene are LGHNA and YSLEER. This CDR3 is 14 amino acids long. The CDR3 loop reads CASSQAPVGTEAFF. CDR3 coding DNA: TGCGCCAGCAGCCAAGCACCGGTGGGGACTGAAGCTTTCTTT.

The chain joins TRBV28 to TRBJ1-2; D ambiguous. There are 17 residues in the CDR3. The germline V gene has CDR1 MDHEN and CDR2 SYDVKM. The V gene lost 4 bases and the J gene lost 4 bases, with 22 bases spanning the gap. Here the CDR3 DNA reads TGTGCCAGCAGTTCCCTTACAAGTATGCTGACTAGCTATGGCTACACCTTC. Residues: CASSSLTSMLTSYGYTF.

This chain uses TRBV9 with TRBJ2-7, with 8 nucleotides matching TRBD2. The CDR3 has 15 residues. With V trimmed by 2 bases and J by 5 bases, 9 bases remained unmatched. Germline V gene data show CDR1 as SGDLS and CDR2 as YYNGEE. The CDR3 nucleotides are TGTGCCAGCAGCGTTGGAAGCGGGAGTAGCCACGAGCAGTACTTC. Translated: CASSVGSGSSHEQYF.

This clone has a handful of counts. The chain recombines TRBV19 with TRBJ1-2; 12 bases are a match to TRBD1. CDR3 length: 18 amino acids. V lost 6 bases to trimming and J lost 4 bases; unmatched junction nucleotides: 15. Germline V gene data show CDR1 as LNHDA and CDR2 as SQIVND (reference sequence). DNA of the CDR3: TGTGCCAGTAGCCCAGACCGGGACAGGGGGCAAAGGATCTATGGCTACACCTTC. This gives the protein CASSPDRDRGQRIYGYTF. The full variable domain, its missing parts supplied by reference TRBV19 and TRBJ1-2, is DGGITQSPKYLFRKEGQNVTLSCEQNLNHDAMYWYRQDPGQGLRLIYYSQIVNDFQKGDIAEGYSVSREKKESFPLTVTSAQKNPTAFYLCASSPDRDRGQRIYGYTFGSGTRLTVV.

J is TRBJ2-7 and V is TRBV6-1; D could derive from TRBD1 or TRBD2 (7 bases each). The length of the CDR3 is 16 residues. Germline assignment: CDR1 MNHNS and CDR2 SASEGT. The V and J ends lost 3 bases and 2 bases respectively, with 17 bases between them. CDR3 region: CASSDQWQGGTYEQYF. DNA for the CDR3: TGTGCCAGCAGTGACCAGTGGCAGGGGGGGACCTACGAGCAGTACTTC.

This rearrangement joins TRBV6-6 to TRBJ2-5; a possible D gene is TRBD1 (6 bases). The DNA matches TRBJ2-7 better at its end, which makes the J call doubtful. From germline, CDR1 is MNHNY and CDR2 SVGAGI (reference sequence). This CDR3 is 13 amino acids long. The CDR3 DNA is TGTGCCAGCAGTTCCCCGGACAGCTACGAGCAGTACTTC. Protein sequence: CASSSPDSYEQYF.

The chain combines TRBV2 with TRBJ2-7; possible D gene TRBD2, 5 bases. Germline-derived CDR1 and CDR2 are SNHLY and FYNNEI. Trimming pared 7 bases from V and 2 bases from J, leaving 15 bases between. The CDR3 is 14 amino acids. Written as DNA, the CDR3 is TGTGCCAGCACCCTCGGACTCAACGCCTACGAGCAGTACTTC. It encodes CASTLGLNAYEQYF.

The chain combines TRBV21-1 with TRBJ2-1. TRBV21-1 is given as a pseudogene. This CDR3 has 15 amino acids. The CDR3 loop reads CASKKGPLSDNEQFF. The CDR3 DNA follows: TGTGCCAGCAAGAAGGGTCCCCTCTCCGACAATGAGCAGTTCTTC.

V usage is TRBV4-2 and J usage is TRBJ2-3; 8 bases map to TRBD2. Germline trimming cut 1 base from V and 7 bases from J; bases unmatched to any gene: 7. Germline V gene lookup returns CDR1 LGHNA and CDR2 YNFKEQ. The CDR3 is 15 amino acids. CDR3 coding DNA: TGTGCCAGCAGCCAAGGGAGCGGGAGTCGTCATACGCAGTATTTT. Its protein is CASSQGSGSRHTQYF.

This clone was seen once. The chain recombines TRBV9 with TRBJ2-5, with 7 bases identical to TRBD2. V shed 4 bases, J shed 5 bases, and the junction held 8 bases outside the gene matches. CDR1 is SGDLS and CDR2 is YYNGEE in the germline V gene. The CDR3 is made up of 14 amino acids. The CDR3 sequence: CASSPPGGWETQYF. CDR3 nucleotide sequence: TGTGCCAGCAGCCCGCCGGGGGGTTGGGAGACCCAGTACTTC.

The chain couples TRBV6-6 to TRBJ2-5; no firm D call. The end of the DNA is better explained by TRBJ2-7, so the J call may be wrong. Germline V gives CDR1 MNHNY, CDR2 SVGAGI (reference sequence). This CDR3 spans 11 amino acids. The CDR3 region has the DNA TGTGCCATCTCAGAAGGCAGCGAGCAGTACTTC. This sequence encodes CAISEGSEQYF.

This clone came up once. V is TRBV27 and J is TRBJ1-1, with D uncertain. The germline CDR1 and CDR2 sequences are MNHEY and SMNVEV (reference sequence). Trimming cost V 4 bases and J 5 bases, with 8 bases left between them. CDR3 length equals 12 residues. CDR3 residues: CASSSRRTEAFF. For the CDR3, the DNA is TGTGCCAGCAGTTCCCGACGTACTGAAGCTTTCTTT.

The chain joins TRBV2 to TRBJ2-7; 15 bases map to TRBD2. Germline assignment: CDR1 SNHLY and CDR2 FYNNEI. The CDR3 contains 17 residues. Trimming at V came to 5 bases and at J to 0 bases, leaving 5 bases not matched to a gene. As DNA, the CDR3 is TGTGCCAGCAGTCAGGGGACTAGCGGGAGGCACTCCTACGAGCAGTACTTC. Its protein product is CASSQGTSGRHSYEQYF.

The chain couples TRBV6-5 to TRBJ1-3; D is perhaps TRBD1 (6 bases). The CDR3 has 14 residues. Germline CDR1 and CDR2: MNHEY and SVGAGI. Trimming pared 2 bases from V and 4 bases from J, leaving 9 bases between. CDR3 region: CASSYKGVGNTIYF. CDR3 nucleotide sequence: TGTGCCAGCAGTTACAAGGGGGTCGGAAACACCATATATTTT.

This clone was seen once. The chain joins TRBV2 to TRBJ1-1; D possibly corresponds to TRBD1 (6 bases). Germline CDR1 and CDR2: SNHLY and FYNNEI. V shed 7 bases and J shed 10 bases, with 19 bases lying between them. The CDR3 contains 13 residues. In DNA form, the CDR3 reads TGTGCCAGCACCGCGACAGGTGCCGCGGTAGCTTTCTTT. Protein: CASTATGAAVAFF. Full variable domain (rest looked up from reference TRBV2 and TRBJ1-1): EPEVTQTPSHQVTQMGQEVILRCVPISNHLYFYWYRQILGQKVEFLVSFYNNEISEKSEIFDDQFSVERPDGSNFTLKIRSTKLEDSAMYFCASTATGAAVAFFGQGTRLTVV.

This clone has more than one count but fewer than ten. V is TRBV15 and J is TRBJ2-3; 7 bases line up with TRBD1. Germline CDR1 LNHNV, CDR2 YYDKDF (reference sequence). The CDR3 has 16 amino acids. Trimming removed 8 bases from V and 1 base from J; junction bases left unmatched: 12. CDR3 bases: TGTGCCACCTCTCCGACGACAGGGCGAGGCACAGATACGCAGTATTTT. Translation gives CATSPTTGRGTDTQYF.

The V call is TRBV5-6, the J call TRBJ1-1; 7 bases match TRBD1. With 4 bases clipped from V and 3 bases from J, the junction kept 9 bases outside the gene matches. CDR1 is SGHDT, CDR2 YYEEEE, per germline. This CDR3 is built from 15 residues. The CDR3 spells CASSGGGRGDTEAFF. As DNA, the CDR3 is TGTGCCAGCAGCGGTGGGGGCAGGGGGGACACTGAAGCTTTCTTT.

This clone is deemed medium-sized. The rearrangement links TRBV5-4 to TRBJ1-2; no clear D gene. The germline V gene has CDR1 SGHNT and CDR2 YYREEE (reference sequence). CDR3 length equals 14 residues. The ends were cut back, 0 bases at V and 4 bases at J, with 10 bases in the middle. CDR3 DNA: TGTGCCAGCAGCTTGGGCAGCGCCCGCTATGGCTACACCTTC. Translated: CASSLGSARYGYTF.

The CDR3 here is CASSLGGRAADTQYF. The CDR3 DNA is TGCGCCAGCAGCTTGGGGGGCAGGGCTGCAGATACGCAGTATTTT. The gene calls are TRBV5-1 and TRBJ2-3; weak D call: TRBD1 (5 bases). This CDR3 is 15 amino acids long. The V gene's germline CDR1 is SGHRS and CDR2 YFSETQ. V gave up 0 bases and J gave up 4 bases, with 12 bases separating them.

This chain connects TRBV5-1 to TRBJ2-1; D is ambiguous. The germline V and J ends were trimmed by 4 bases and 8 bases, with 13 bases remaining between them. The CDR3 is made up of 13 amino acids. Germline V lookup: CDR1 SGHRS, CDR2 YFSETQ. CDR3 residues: CASSLLPRDEQFF. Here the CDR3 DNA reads TGCGCCAGCAGCCTCCTACCTCGGGATGAGCAGTTCTTC.

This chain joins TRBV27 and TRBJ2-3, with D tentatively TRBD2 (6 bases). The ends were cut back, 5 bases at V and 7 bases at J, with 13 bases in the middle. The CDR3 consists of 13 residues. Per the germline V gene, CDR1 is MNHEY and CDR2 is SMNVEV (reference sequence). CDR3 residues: CASSPATRHTQYF. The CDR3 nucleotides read TGTGCCAGCAGTCCCGCGACTAGGCATACGCAGTATTTT.

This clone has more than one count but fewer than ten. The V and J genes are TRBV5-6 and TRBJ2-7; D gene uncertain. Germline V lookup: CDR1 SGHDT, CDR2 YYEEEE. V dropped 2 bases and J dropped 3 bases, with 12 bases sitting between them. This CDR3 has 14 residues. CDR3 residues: CASSLGGDFYEQYF. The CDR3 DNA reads TGTGCCAGCAGCTTAGGCGGTGACTTCTACGAGCAGTACTTC.